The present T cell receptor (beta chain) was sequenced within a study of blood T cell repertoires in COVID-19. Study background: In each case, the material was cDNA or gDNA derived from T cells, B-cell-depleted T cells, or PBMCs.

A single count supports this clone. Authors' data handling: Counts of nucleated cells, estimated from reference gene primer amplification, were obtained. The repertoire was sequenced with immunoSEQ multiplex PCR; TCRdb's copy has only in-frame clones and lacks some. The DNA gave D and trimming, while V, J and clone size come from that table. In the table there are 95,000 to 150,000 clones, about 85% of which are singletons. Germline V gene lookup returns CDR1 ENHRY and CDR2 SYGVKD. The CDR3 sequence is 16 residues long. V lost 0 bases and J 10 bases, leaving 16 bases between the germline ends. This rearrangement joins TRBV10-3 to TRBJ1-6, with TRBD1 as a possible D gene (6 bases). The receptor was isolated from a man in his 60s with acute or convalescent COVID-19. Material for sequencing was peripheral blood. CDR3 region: CAISESGGVGGSPLHF. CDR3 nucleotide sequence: TGTGCCATCAGTGAGTCGGGTGGGGTAGGGGGATCACCCCTCCACTTT.